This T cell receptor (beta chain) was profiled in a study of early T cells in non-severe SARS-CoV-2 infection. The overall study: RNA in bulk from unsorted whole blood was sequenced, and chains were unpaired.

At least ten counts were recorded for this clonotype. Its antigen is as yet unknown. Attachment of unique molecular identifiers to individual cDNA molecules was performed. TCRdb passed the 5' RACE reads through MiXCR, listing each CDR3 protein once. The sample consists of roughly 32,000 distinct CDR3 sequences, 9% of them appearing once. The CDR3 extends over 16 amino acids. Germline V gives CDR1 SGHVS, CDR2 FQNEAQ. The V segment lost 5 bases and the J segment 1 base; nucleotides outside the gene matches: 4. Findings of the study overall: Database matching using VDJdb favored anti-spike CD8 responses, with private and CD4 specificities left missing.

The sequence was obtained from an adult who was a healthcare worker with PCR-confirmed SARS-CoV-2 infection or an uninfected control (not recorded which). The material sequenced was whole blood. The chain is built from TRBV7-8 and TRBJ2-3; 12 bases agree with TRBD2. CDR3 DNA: TGTGCCAGCAGCCACTGGACTAGCGGGGGCACAGATACGCAGTATTTT. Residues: CASSHWTSGGTDTQYF. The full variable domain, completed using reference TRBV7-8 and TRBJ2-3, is GAGVSQSPRYKVAKRGQDVALRCDPISGHVSLFWYQQALGQGPEFLTYFQNEAQLDKSGLPSDRFFAERPEGSVSTLKIQRTQQEDSAVYLCASSHWTSGGTDTQYFGPGTRLTVL.